This TCR beta chain originates from a study of OX40 agonist ivuxolimab in advanced cancers. Overall study results and limits: Low normalized T-cell clonal expansion was additionally recorded for some nonresponders. In the 0.1 to 3.0 mg/kg range, CD4+ and CD8+ blood T cells had expanded clonally by week 6.

Comments on this clone: Its target is unknown.

Assay used: immunoSEQ multiplex PCR; TCRdb lists only in-frame clones, some missing. The sample lists tens of thousands of clones, around 83% occurring once. CDR1 and CDR2 from the germline V gene are SGHAT and FQNNGV. Trimming took off 4 bases at V and 3 bases at J, with 12 bases between the two ends. The CDR3 consists of 14 residues. The source is an adult with an advanced solid tumor such as melanoma, head and neck, liver or kidney cancer. V gene TRBV11-2 combines with J gene TRBJ2-5, with unresolved D. The material sequenced was CD4+ or CD8+ T cells sorted from blood, taken in a trial of the OX40 agonist ivuxolimab. The CDR3 is CASSSPGRKETQYF. DNA of the CDR3: TGTGCCAGCAGCTCACCGGGTCGAAAAGAGACCCAGTACTTC.